These T cell receptor beta chains were read from a single sample in a study of neurological immune-mediated disorders. TCRdb re-called the 5' RACE reads through MiXCR, storing one row per CDR3 protein. In the table there are more than 75,000 distinct CDR3 sequences, around 3.6% of which are singletons. The material sequenced was PBMCs. The source of these receptors is a woman in her forties or fifties with multiple sclerosis. Each CDR3 is given with its conserved first and last residue. The order of the fields is J gene, D gene, V gene, clone size, CDR3 protein, CDR3 DNA. D genes are given only for firm matches. Part of the rows lack a size; the others show once, few, many or a class for expanded clones.

j_gene: TRBJ1-2; d_gene: .; v_gene: TRBV27; abundance: many; CDR3aa: CASSPLHGAGDLYGYTF; CDR3nt: TGTGCCAGCAGTCCCCTTCATGGGGCAGGAGATCTCTATGGCTACACCTTC
j_gene: TRBJ2-1; d_gene: .; v_gene: TRBV20-1; abundance: many; CDR3aa: CSAGRGVINNEQFF; CDR3nt: TGCAGTGCCGGAAGGGGAGTTATAAACAATGAGCAGTTCTTC
j_gene: TRBJ2-1; d_gene: .; v_gene: TRBV12-3/TRBV12-4; abundance: many; CDR3aa: CASSGAHYNEQFF; CDR3nt: TGTGCCAGCAGTGGGGCTCACTACAATGAGCAGTTCTTC
j_gene: TRBJ2-5; d_gene: TRBD2; v_gene: TRBV20-1; abundance: many; CDR3aa: CSASLGGVQETQYF; CDR3nt: TGCAGTGCTAGTTTGGGGGGGGTCCAAGAGACCCAGTACTTC
j_gene: TRBJ2-1; d_gene: TRBD2; v_gene: TRBV10-3; abundance: many; CDR3aa: CAISEPSGGPSYNEQFF; CDR3nt: TGTGCCATCAGTGAGCCTAGCGGGGGGCCCTCCTACAATGAGCAGTTCTTC
j_gene: TRBJ2-7; d_gene: .; v_gene: TRBV24-1; abundance: many; CDR3aa: CATSDRVGHEQYF; CDR3nt: TGTGCCACCAGTGACCGGGTGGGGCACGAGCAGTACTTC
j_gene: TRBJ1-6; d_gene: .; v_gene: TRBV9; abundance: many; CDR3aa: CASSGASNSPLHF; CDR3nt: TGTGCCAGCAGCGGGGCCTCAAATTCACCCCTCCACTTT
j_gene: TRBJ1-3; d_gene: .; v_gene: TRBV12-3/TRBV12-4; abundance: many; CDR3aa: CASSLTGRRDTIYF; CDR3nt: TGTGCCAGCAGTCTGACGGGACGAAGAGACACCATATATTTT
j_gene: TRBJ2-7; d_gene: TRBD1; v_gene: TRBV5-5; abundance: many; CDR3aa: CASSLEFNRGHEQYF; CDR3nt: TGTGCCAGCAGCTTGGAATTTAACAGGGGCCACGAGCAGTACTTC
j_gene: TRBJ2-7; d_gene: TRBD2; v_gene: TRBV29-1; abundance: many; CDR3aa: CSARRGGAYEQYF; CDR3nt: TGCAGCGCCCGGCGGGGGGGCGCCTACGAGCAGTACTTC
j_gene: TRBJ1-5; d_gene: .; v_gene: TRBV7-9; abundance: few; CDR3aa: CASSLPRVNQPQHF; CDR3nt: TGTGCCAGCAGCTTACCCAGGGTTAATCAGCCCCAGCATTTT
j_gene: TRBJ2-3; d_gene: .; v_gene: TRBV5-1; abundance: many; CDR3aa: CASSPSTGRADTQYF; CDR3nt: TGCGCCAGCAGCCCATCGACAGGGAGGGCAGATACGCAGTATTTT
j_gene: TRBJ1-2; d_gene: .; v_gene: TRBV7-2; abundance: many; CDR3aa: CASSHGLLVNYGYTF; CDR3nt: TGTGCCAGCAGCCACGGACTGTTAGTGAACTATGGCTACACCTTC
j_gene: TRBJ1-1; d_gene: .; v_gene: TRBV5-1; abundance: many; CDR3aa: CASSLGGLTEAFF; CDR3nt: TGCGCCAGCAGCTTGGGGGGACTCACTGAAGCTTTCTTT
j_gene: TRBJ2-7; d_gene: .; v_gene: TRBV12-3/TRBV12-4; abundance: many; CDR3aa: CASSAPVGEQYF; CDR3nt: TGTGCCAGCAGTGCCCCGGTAGGCGAGCAGTACTTC
j_gene: TRBJ2-2; d_gene: .; v_gene: TRBV9; abundance: many; CDR3aa: CASSGSGFTGELFF; CDR3nt: TGTGCCAGCAGCGGTAGTGGGTTCACCGGGGAGCTGTTTTTT
j_gene: TRBJ2-7; d_gene: .; v_gene: TRBV20-1; abundance: many; CDR3aa: CSARPTALNEQYF; CDR3nt: TGCAGTGCTAGACCGACTGCCCTCAACGAGCAGTACTTC
j_gene: TRBJ1-2; d_gene: TRBD1; v_gene: TRBV20-1; abundance: few; CDR3aa: CSAPATGRGRGYTF; CDR3nt: TGCAGTGCCCCTGCGACAGGGCGGGGAAGGGGCTACACCTTC
j_gene: TRBJ2-3; d_gene: TRBD1; v_gene: TRBV5-1; abundance: many; CDR3aa: CASRPGQSTDTQYF; CDR3nt: TGCGCCAGCCGACCGGGACAGAGCACAGATACGCAGTATTTT
j_gene: TRBJ2-2; d_gene: .; v_gene: TRBV5-1; abundance: many; CDR3aa: CASSFRLDNTGELFF; CDR3nt: TGCGCCAGCAGCTTTAGACTAGACAACACCGGGGAGCTGTTTTTT
j_gene: TRBJ1-4; d_gene: .; v_gene: TRBV5-1; abundance: many; CDR3aa: CASSLGNYYEKLFF; CDR3nt: TGCGCCAGCAGTCTGGGGAACTACTATGAAAAACTGTTTTTT
j_gene: TRBJ2-2; d_gene: TRBD1; v_gene: TRBV29-1; abundance: many; CDR3aa: CSVETGTGGLTGELFF; CDR3nt: TGCAGCGTTGAAACCGGGACAGGGGGCCTGACCGGGGAGCTGTTTTTT
j_gene: TRBJ1-1; d_gene: .; v_gene: TRBV20-1; abundance: many; CDR3aa: CSAGRGPEAFF; CDR3nt: TGCAGTGCTGGGAGGGGCCCTGAAGCTTTCTTT
j_gene: TRBJ2-3; d_gene: TRBD2; v_gene: TRBV5-1; abundance: many; CDR3aa: CASSRGLAANTDTQYF; CDR3nt: TGCGCCAGCAGCAGGGGACTAGCGGCCAACACAGATACGCAGTATTTT
j_gene: TRBJ2-1; d_gene: .; v_gene: TRBV7-2; abundance: many; CDR3aa: CASSLGVQPEQFF; CDR3nt: TGTGCCAGCAGCTTAGGGGTCCAGCCTGAGCAGTTCTTC
j_gene: TRBJ2-5; d_gene: .; v_gene: TRBV12-3/TRBV12-4; abundance: many; CDR3aa: CASSWERETQYF; CDR3nt: TGTGCCAGCAGCTGGGAGAGAGAGACCCAGTACTTC
j_gene: TRBJ1-1; d_gene: .; v_gene: TRBV5-1; abundance: many; CDR3aa: CASSLVGGNTEAFF; CDR3nt: TGTGCCAGCAGTTTAGTGGGTGGGAACACTGAAGCTTTCTTT
j_gene: TRBJ2-7; d_gene: .; v_gene: TRBV9; abundance: .; CDR3aa: CASSVGQAKEQYF; CDR3nt: TGTGCCAGCAGCGTAGGACAGGCTAAGGAGCAGTACTTC
j_gene: TRBJ2-1; d_gene: TRBD2; v_gene: TRBV20-1; abundance: many; CDR3aa: CSARAHGTSTNNEQFF; CDR3nt: TGCAGTGCTAGGGCTCACGGGACTAGCACCAACAATGAGCAGTTCTTC
j_gene: TRBJ1-2; d_gene: .; v_gene: TRBV20-1; abundance: .; CDR3aa: CSAHHGSDAGGYTF; CDR3nt: TGCAGTGCTCATCATGGGAGTGATGCGGGTGGCTACACCTTC
j_gene: TRBJ1-1; d_gene: .; v_gene: TRBV21-1; abundance: many; CDR3aa: CASSKGESHPYAVQGTEAFF; CDR3nt: TGTGCCAGCAGCAAAGGAGAGAGTCACCCCTATGCAGTCCAGGGCACTGAAGCTTTCTTT
j_gene: TRBJ1-2; d_gene: .; v_gene: TRBV7-6; abundance: .; CDR3aa: CASGAGEFDYGYTF; CDR3nt: TGTGCCAGCGGGGCAGGTGAATTTGACTATGGCTACACCTTC
j_gene: TRBJ1-3; d_gene: .; v_gene: TRBV5-1; abundance: many; CDR3aa: CASSLGSSGNTIYF; CDR3nt: TGCGCCAGCAGCTTGGGTAGCTCTGGAAACACCATATATTTT
j_gene: TRBJ2-2; d_gene: TRBD1; v_gene: TRBV20-1; abundance: few; CDR3aa: CSAPPKQGMDTGELFF; CDR3nt: TGCAGTGCTCCCCCCAAACAGGGGATGGACACCGGGGAGCTGTTTTTT
j_gene: TRBJ1-4; d_gene: .; v_gene: TRBV5-1; abundance: many; CDR3aa: CASSIGTTNEKLFF; CDR3nt: TGCGCCAGCAGCATCGGGACGACTAATGAAAAACTGTTTTTT
j_gene: TRBJ2-1; d_gene: TRBD1; v_gene: TRBV3-1; abundance: many; CDR3aa: CASSQEGQGAGNEQFF; CDR3nt: TGTGCCAGCAGCCAAGAGGGACAGGGGGCCGGCAATGAGCAGTTCTTC
j_gene: TRBJ2-1; d_gene: .; v_gene: TRBV6-5; abundance: many; CDR3aa: CASSLSTPSYNEQFF; CDR3nt: TGTGCCAGCAGTTTGTCCACACCGAGCTACAATGAGCAGTTCTTC